This TCR beta chain was retrieved from a study of cytomegalovirus exposure and HLA in healthy donors. Study observations and caveats: The study listed approximately 160 cytomegalovirus-associated TCR beta chains. Donor immune exposure was known only as CMV serostatus. Excluded were some V segments that proved indistinguishable, including TRBV6-2 and TRBV6-3.

This CDR3 region has 16 residues. Germline CDR1 reads SGHNT; CDR2 reads YYREEE (reference sequence). J gave up 2 bases and V 0 bases, and 6 bases lay outside the gene matches. 13 Jbeta primers and 60 Vbeta primers were used for the PCR. Clones were read by immunoSEQ multiplex PCR, and TCRdb kept only the in-frame ones, dropping some. The table includes 150,000 to 200,000 clones, 80% to 90% detected once. As regards this clone: Its specificity is not known.

The chain employs TRBV5-4 and TRBJ1-1; the match to TRBD1 covers 8 bases. The sequence derives from a man between 18 and 35 years old in good health and CMV-seropositive. The sequencing input was PBMCs. CDR3 DNA: TGTGCCAGCAGCTTGGTCCCGGACAGGGCCAACACTGAAGCTTTCTTT. This encodes CASSLVPDRANTEAFF.